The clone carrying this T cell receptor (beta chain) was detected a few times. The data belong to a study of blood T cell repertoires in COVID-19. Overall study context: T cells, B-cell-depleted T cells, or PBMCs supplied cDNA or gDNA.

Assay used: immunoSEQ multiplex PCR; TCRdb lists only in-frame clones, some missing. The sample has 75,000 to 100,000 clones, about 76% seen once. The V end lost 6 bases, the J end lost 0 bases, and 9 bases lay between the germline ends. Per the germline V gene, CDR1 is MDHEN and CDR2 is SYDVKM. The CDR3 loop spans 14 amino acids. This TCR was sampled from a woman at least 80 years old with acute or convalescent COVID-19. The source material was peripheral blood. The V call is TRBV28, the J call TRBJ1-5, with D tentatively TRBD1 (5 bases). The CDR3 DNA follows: TGTGCCAGCAGCTACGGGGGTAGCAATCAGCCCCAGCATTTT. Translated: CASSYGGSNQPQHF.